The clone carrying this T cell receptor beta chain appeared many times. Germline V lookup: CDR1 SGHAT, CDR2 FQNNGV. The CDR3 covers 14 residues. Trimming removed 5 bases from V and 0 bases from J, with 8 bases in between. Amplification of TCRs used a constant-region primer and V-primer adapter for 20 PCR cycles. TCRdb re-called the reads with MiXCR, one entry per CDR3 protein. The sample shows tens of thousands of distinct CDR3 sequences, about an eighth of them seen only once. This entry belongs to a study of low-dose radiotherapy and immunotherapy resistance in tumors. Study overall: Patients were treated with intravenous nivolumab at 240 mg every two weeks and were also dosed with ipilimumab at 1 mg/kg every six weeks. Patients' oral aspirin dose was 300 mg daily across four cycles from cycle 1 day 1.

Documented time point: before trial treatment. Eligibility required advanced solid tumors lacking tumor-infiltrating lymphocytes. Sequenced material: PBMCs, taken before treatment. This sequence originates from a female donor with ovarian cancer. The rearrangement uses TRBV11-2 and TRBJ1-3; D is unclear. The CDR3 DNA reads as TGTGCCAGCAGCACCCAGGTCTCTGGAAACACCATATATTTT. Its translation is CASSTQVSGNTIYF.